The next 21 T cell receptor beta chains were all read from a single sample in a study of cytomegalovirus exposure and HLA in healthy donors. Both 60 Vbeta primers and 13 Jbeta primers went into the PCR. The data were produced by immunoSEQ multiplex PCR, yet TCRdb's version contains in-frame clones alone and is incomplete. Of 150,000 or so clones in the sample, 82% were seen once. Sequences were obtained from PBMCs. The receptors stem from a young man in good health and CMV-seropositive.

The V gene is TRBV18, the J gene TRBJ2-1; 7 bases agree with TRBD2. This CDR3 spans 16 amino acids. Germline trimming cut 1 base from V and 4 bases from J; bases unmatched to any gene: 7. Germline loops: CDR1 KGHSH, CDR2 LQKENI. The chain's CDR3 is CASSPLPSGDYNEQFF. As DNA, the CDR3 is TGTGCCAGCTCACCACTCCCTAGCGGAGATTACAATGAGCAGTTCTTC.

The chain combines TRBV2 with TRBJ2-7; D not resolved. The CDR3 runs to 13 residues. The V gene lost 9 bases and the J gene lost 5 bases, with 17 bases spanning the gap. The germline V gene encodes CDR1 SNHLY and CDR2 FYNNEI. CDR3 protein: CASGPQKFHEQYF. CDR3 bases: TGTGCCAGTGGGCCTCAAAAATTCCACGAGCAGTACTTC. Full variable domain (rest looked up from reference TRBV2 and TRBJ2-7): EPEVTQTPSHQVTQMGQEVILRCVPISNHLYFYWYRQILGQKVEFLVSFYNNEISEKSEIFDDQFSVERPDGSNFTLKIRSTKLEDSAMYFCASGPQKFHEQYFGPGTRLTVT.

The chain links TRBV27 to TRBJ2-1, with D possibly being TRBD2 (6 bases). Trimming took off 4 bases at V and 6 bases at J, with 7 bases between the two ends. Germline V lookup: CDR1 MNHEY, CDR2 SMNVEV (reference sequence). CDR3 length equals 12 residues. CDR3 sequence (DNA): TGTGCCAGCAGTTCCGGGAGCAATGAGCAGTTCTTC. Residues: CASSSGSNEQFF.

The chain combines TRBV29-1 with TRBJ2-6; 13 bases are a match to TRBD2. This CDR3 is 19 amino acids long. Germline V CDR1 and CDR2: SQVTM, ANQGSEA. V lost 4 bases to trimming and J lost 0 bases; unmatched junction nucleotides: 9. DNA of the CDR3: TGCAGCGTTGGCCCCCGACTAGCGGGAGGCGTCTCTGGGGCCAACGTCCTGACTTTC. Translated: CSVGPRLAGGVSGANVLTF.

J is TRBJ2-5 and V is TRBV5-1; D is possibly TRBD2 (6 bases). The length of the CDR3 is 13 residues. Germline V gives CDR1 SGHRS, CDR2 YFSETQ. The V and J ends lost 2 bases and 7 bases respectively, with 12 bases between them. CDR3 region: CASSFRDFGTQYF. CDR3 DNA: TGCGCCAGCAGCTTCCGGGACTTCGGGACCCAGTACTTC. Supplemented by reference TRBV5-1 and TRBJ2-5, the full variable domain reads KAGVTQTPRYLIKTRGQQVTLSCSPISGHRSVSWYQQTPGQGLQFLFEYFSETQRNKGNFPGRFSGRQFSNSRSEMNVSTLELGDSALYLCASSFRDFGTQYFGPGTRLLVL.

The chain links TRBV27 to TRBJ2-7, with 7 bases identical to TRBD2. From germline, CDR1 is MNHEY and CDR2 SMNVEV (reference sequence). This CDR3 is 12 amino acids long. V shed 9 bases, J shed 5 bases, and the junction held 7 bases outside the gene matches. The CDR3: CASKGTTHEQYF. The CDR3 DNA is TGTGCCAGTAAGGGGACTACCCACGAGCAGTACTTC.

This clone was recorded once. V usage is TRBV19 and J usage is TRBJ2-5, with 12 bases aligning to TRBD2. V lost 5 bases and J lost 2; bases outside the gene matches: 6. The germline gives CDR1 LNHDA, CDR2 SQIVND (reference sequence). This CDR3 spans 16 amino acids. The CDR3 loop reads CASSGGTSGLQETQYF. In DNA form, the CDR3 reads TGTGCCAGTAGTGGGGGGACTAGCGGGCTTCAAGAGACCCAGTACTTC.

This chain joins TRBV15 and TRBJ1-1; weak D call: TRBD1 (5 bases). V was pared by 0 bases and J by 5 bases, with 16 bases between. The germline V gene has CDR1 LNHNV and CDR2 YYDKDF (reference sequence). CDR3 length equals 16 residues. The CDR3 DNA reads TGTGCCACCAGCAGAGATCCGGCAGGGTCTAGGACTGAAGCTTTCTTT. It translates to CATSRDPAGSRTEAFF.

The chain employs TRBV7-8 and TRBJ2-5; the D gene is possibly TRBD2 (6 bases). In germline, CDR1 is SGHVS, CDR2 FQNEAQ. Between the trimmed V and J ends, which lost 1 base and 1 base, there was a span of 13 bases. The CDR3 runs to 16 residues. The CDR3 loop reads CASSLGRVRGQETQYF. The CDR3, as DNA: TGTGCCAGCAGCTTAGGGAGGGTGAGGGGCCAAGAGACCCAGTACTTC.

This rearrangement joins TRBV6-1 to TRBJ2-1, with 8 bases matching TRBD2. The CDR3 is 15 amino acids. Germline V gene lookup returns CDR1 MNHNS and CDR2 SASEGT. V trimming: 2 bases; J trimming: 0 bases; junction bases outside the gene matches: 0. The CDR3 loop is CASSETSGSYNEQFF. The CDR3 nucleotides are TGTGCCAGCAGTGAAACTAGCGGCTCCTACAATGAGCAGTTCTTC.

This rearrangement joins TRBV10-3 to TRBJ1-1, with TRBD1 matching over 11 bases. The germline gives CDR1 ENHRY, CDR2 SYGVKD. The CDR3 covers 17 residues. The V and J ends lost 8 bases and 2 bases, in that order; junction bases with no gene match: 13. CDR3 in DNA: TGTGCCATCGAGGCCGGGACAGGGGGTGTAAGAAACACTGAAGCTTTCTTT. It specifies CAIEAGTGGVRNTEAFF.

The rearrangement uses TRBV18 and TRBJ1-3; D gene ambiguous. The CDR3 has 14 residues. The V gene's germline CDR1 is KGHSH and CDR2 LQKENI. Deletions cut 3 bases from V and 4 bases from J, with 10 bases between. CDR3 bases: TGTGCCAGCTCACCCCCGGGTGGAGGAAACACCATATATTTT. It specifies CASSPPGGGNTIYF. The variable domain in full, with the rest retrieved from reference TRBV18 and TRBJ1-3, is NAGVMQNPRHLVRRRGQEARLRCSPMKGHSHVYWYRQLPEEGLKFMVYLQKENIIDESGMPKERFSAEFPKEGPSILRIQQVVRGDSAAYFCASSPPGGGNTIYFGEGSWLTVV.

V usage is TRBV29-1 and J usage is TRBJ2-5; possibly TRBD2 for D (5 bases). Germline CDR1 reads SQVTM; CDR2 reads ANQGSEA. There are 15 residues in the CDR3. V was clipped by 4 bases and J by 0 bases, with 15 bases between them. The CDR3 here is CSVVGVAGYQETQYF. CDR3 sequence (DNA): TGCAGCGTTGTTGGCGTGGCGGGCTACCAAGAGACCCAGTACTTC.

This clone was observed once. This chain links TRBV11-2 with TRBJ1-5, with D unclear. The CDR3 has 14 amino acids. Germline CDR1 and CDR2: SGHAT and FQNNGV. Trimming removed 2 bases at V and 8 bases at J, with 13 bases between. The CDR3, as DNA: TGTGCCAGCAGCTTACGGCCTGGTCGGGAGCCCCAGCATTTT. It yields the protein CASSLRPGREPQHF.

The chain has TRBV19 and TRBJ2-1; 7 nucleotides align to TRBD1. Germline V lookup: CDR1 LNHDA, CDR2 SQIVND (reference sequence). The CDR3 is made up of 14 amino acids. V shed 4 bases and J 9 bases; nucleotides not matched to a gene: 9. CDR3 region: CASSTIYRGGEQFF. DNA of the CDR3: TGTGCCAGTAGTACAATATACAGGGGTGGTGAGCAGTTCTTC.

The J gene is TRBJ2-5, the V gene TRBV19; TRBD1 aligns across 11 bases. This CDR3 comprises 16 residues. CDR1 is LNHDA, CDR2 SQIVND, per germline (reference sequence). J gave up 4 bases and V 3 bases, and 7 bases lay outside the gene matches. The CDR3 region has the DNA TGTGCCAGTAGTATTCCGGACAGGGGGCTTAGAGAGACCCAGTACTTC. Its protein is CASSIPDRGLRETQYF.

CDR3 residues: CASSWGGLETDTQYF. CDR3 nucleotide sequence: TGCGCCAGCAGCTGGGGGGGACTAGAAACAGATACGCAGTATTTT. The chain has TRBV5-1 and TRBJ2-3; 8 bases line up with TRBD2. V was clipped by 3 bases and J by 3 bases; unmatched bases: 6. Per germline, CDR1 SGHRS and CDR2 YFSETQ. This CDR3 has 15 residues.

This clone was counted a single time. The rearrangement links TRBV19 to TRBJ1-2; D remains ambiguous. The CDR3 is made up of 14 amino acids. V shed 3 bases and J shed 3 bases, with 11 bases lying between them. CDR1 is LNHDA and CDR2 is SQIVND in the germline V gene (reference sequence). The CDR3: CASSILWGDYGYTF. The CDR3 DNA sequence: TGTGCCAGTAGTATCCTATGGGGAGACTATGGCTACACCTTC.

Here the CDR3 DNA reads TGTGCCAGCTCACTCTATTCCCGGACAGTCCACGCGAATCAGCCCCAGCATTTT. Translating gives CASSLYSRTVHANQPQHF. The V and J genes are TRBV18 and TRBJ1-5, with D maybe TRBD1 (6 bases). The CDR3 has 18 residues. CDR1 is KGHSH and CDR2 is LQKENI in the germline V gene. The V and J ends lost 4 bases and 4 bases respectively, with 23 bases between them. Looking up the rest from reference TRBV18 and TRBJ1-5 gives the full variable domain: NAGVMQNPRHLVRRRGQEARLRCSPMKGHSHVYWYRQLPEEGLKFMVYLQKENIIDESGMPKERFSAEFPKEGPSILRIQQVVRGDSAAYFCASSLYSRTVHANQPQHFGDGTRLSIL.

This chain joins TRBV19 and TRBJ1-5, with 9 bases fitting TRBD1. The germline V gene encodes CDR1 LNHDA and CDR2 SQIVND (reference sequence). This CDR3 has 17 amino acids. V lost 5 bases, J lost 5 bases, and 13 bases stayed unmatched. The CDR3 protein is CASSPRGQGPPHQPQHF. CDR3 nucleotide sequence: TGTGCCAGTAGTCCTAGAGGACAGGGGCCCCCCCATCAGCCCCAGCATTTT. The full variable domain, rest sourced from reference TRBV19 and TRBJ1-5, is DGGITQSPKYLFRKEGQNVTLSCEQNLNHDAMYWYRQDPGQGLRLIYYSQIVNDFQKGDIAEGYSVSREKKESFPLTVTSAQKNPTAFYLCASSPRGQGPPHQPQHFGDGTRLSIL.

The genes are TRBV7-2 and TRBJ1-1, with 7 nucleotides matching TRBD1. From germline, CDR1 is SGHTA and CDR2 FQGNSA. The V gene end was trimmed by 5 bases and the J gene end by 4 bases; junction bases not matched to a gene: 4. The CDR3 is 13 amino acids. CDR3 residues: CASSASGGTEAFF. The CDR3 nucleotides read TGTGCCAGCAGCGCCTCAGGGGGCACTGAAGCTTTCTTT.